A selection of T cell receptor beta chains follows, all from one sample in a study of siplizumab effects on memory and regulatory T cells. The repertoire was sequenced with immunoSEQ multiplex PCR; TCRdb's copy has only in-frame clones and lacks some. In the table there are approximately 110,000 clones, under 95% of which are singletons. Sequenced input: Tregs sorted from blood. These receptors were obtained from a human donor in good health. Both conserved end residues are part of each CDR3. Each record gives: D gene, J gene, V gene, clone size, CDR3 protein, CDR3 DNA. D genes are given only for firm matches. Size tells how often a clone was seen (once, few, many) or the class of an expanded clone, and some rows leave it out.

.	TRBJ2-5	TRBV6-5	.	CASSYGALGQETQYF	TGTGCCAGCAGTTACGGCGCTTTGGGCCAAGAGACCCAGTACTTC
.	TRBJ1-2	TRBV19	.	CASSIQAIGSLYGYTF	TGTGCCAGTAGTATTCAAGCCATCGGGAGCCTCTATGGCTACACCTTC
.	TRBJ2-7	TRBV5-1	.	CASRVTFASYEQYF	TGCGCCAGCAGGGTTACGTTTGCTTCCTACGAGCAGTACTTC
.	TRBJ2-1	TRBV6-1	.	CASSATDRLYNEQFF	TGTGCCAGCAGTGCGACAGACAGACTTTACAATGAGCAGTTCTTC
.	TRBJ1-5	TRBV25-1	.	CASSTHSNQPQHF	TGTGCCAGCAGCACACATAGCAATCAGCCCCAGCATTTT
TRBD1	TRBJ2-2	TRBV5-6	few	CASSLLRTGGKSGELFF	TGTGCCAGCAGCTTATTAAGGACAGGGGGCAAATCCGGGGAGCTGTTTTTT
TRBD1	TRBJ2-2	TRBV5-5	.	CASSSQGVDGELFF	TGTGCCAGCAGCTCCCAGGGGGTTGACGGGGAGCTGTTTTTT
TRBD2	TRBJ2-7	TRBV10-3	.	CAISAGGSGEQYF	TGTGCCATCAGTGCCGGGGGGAGTGGCGAGCAGTACTTC
.	TRBJ2-2	TRBV19	.	CASSPYTGELFF	TGTGCCAGTAGCCCTTACACCGGGGAGCTGTTTTTT
.	TRBJ2-2	TRBV21-1	.	CASSKNEPEFTGELFF	TGTGCCAGCAGCAAAAACGAGCCGGAGTTCACCGGGGAGCTGTTTTTT
TRBD1	TRBJ1-1	TRBV4-1	.	CASSQARGLGTEAFF	TGCGCCAGCAGCCAAGCAAGGGGGCTAGGCACTGAAGCTTTCTTT
.	TRBJ1-4	TRBV7-2	.	CASRQSRGTEKLFF	TGTGCCAGCAGACAATCCAGGGGAACCGAAAAACTGTTTTTT
.	TRBJ2-5	TRBV5-5	.	CASSFVRTQETQYF	TGTGCCAGCAGCTTCGTCCGGACCCAAGAGACCCAGTACTTC
.	TRBJ1-2	TRBV6-1	.	CASSRSYGYTF	TGTGCCAGCTCGCGTAGCTATGGCTACACCTTC
.	TRBJ2-3	TRBV11-3	.	CASSFGRRDTQYF	TGTGCCAGCAGCTTTGGCAGGCGGGATACGCAGTATTTT
.	TRBJ1-2	TRBV5-1	once	CASSTASYGYTF	TGCGCCAGCAGCACGGCTAGCTATGGCTACACCTTC
.	TRBJ2-7	TRBV4-1	.	CASSQEGGTSYEQYF	TGCGCCAGCAGCCAAGAAGGGGGGACGTCCTACGAGCAGTACTTC
.	TRBJ1-3	TRBV5-1	.	CASSLDPGTGNTIYF	TGCGCCAGCAGCTTGGACCCAGGGACTGGAAACACCATATATTTT